These 24 T cell receptor beta chains share one sample of origin, sequenced in a study of blood T cell repertoires in COVID-19. Sequenced by immunoSEQ multiplex PCR; TCRdb stores in-frame clones only, minus some. This table holds about 130,000 clones, over 80% found once. The sequencing sample was made of peripheral blood. These receptors were taken from a man aged 55 to 70 with acute or convalescent COVID-19.

The rearrangement links TRBV12-3 or TRBV12-4 to TRBJ1-1; 7 bases align to TRBD1. The CDR3 is 13 residues long. V lost 6 bases to trimming and J lost 1 base; unmatched junction nucleotides: 2. DNA of the CDR3: TGTGCCAGCAGGGGGACAGAGAACACTGAAGCTTTCTTT. Translating gives CASRGTENTEAFF.

The V gene is TRBV28, the J gene TRBJ2-2; TRBD2 matches at 9 bases. J lost 6 bases, V lost 7 bases, and 9 bases had no gene match. CDR3 length equals 15 residues. Looked up from germline, CDR1 is MDHEN and CDR2 is SYDVKM. The CDR3 DNA reads TGTGCCAGCACCCCACGGGCGGGAGGGGCCGGGGAGCTGTTTTTT. This encodes CASTPRAGGAGELFF.

The CDR3 here is CASSPTGDREAFF. DNA for the CDR3: TGTGCCAGCTCACCAACAGGGGACCGTGAAGCTTTCTTT. The V call is TRBV18, the J call TRBJ1-1, with TRBD1 matching 7 bases. This CDR3 region has 13 residues. The ends lost 2 bases at V and 7 bases at J; junction bases unmatched: 4. Germline V lookup: CDR1 KGHSH, CDR2 LQKENI.

J is TRBJ1-2 and V is TRBV28, with TRBD1 matching over 7 bases. The V gene end was trimmed by 7 bases and the J gene end by 3 bases; junction bases not matched to a gene: 8. CDR3 length equals 14 residues. The germline gives CDR1 MDHEN, CDR2 SYDVKM. This CDR3 reads CASMVTGEHYGYTF. The CDR3 DNA sequence: TGTGCCAGCATGGTTACAGGGGAACACTATGGCTACACCTTC.

The table lists this clone with a count of one. This chain connects TRBV28 to TRBJ2-1, with 9 bases matching TRBD1. The length of the CDR3 is 14 residues. The V segment lost 5 bases and the J segment 10 bases; nucleotides outside the gene matches: 9. Germline CDR1 MDHEN, CDR2 SYDVKM. DNA of the CDR3: TGTGCCAGCAGTCCACAACAGGGGGCAGAAGAGCAGTTCTTC. This translates into CASSPQQGAEEQFF. Based on the CDR3 plus reference TRBV28 and TRBJ2-1, the full variable domain is DVKVTQSSRYLVKRTGEKVFLECVQDMDHENMFWYRQDPGLGLRLIYFSYDVKMKEKGDIPEGYSVSREKKERFSLILESASTNQTSMYLCASSPQQGAEEQFFGPGTRLTVL.

V and J are TRBV5-1 and TRBJ2-1; D perhaps matches TRBD1 (5 bases). This CDR3 is 15 amino acids long. V dropped 0 bases and J dropped 2 bases, with 9 bases sitting between them. Per germline, CDR1 SGHRS and CDR2 YFSETQ. The CDR3 DNA sequence: TGCGCCAGCAGCTTGGAACAGGCCGCCTACAATGAGCAGTTCTTC. This translates into CASSLEQAAYNEQFF.

V and J are TRBV19 and TRBJ2-7; the match to TRBD2 covers 8 bases. The ends lost 5 bases at V and 5 bases at J; junction bases unmatched: 11. This CDR3 comprises 15 residues. Germline CDR1 and CDR2: LNHDA and SQIVND (reference sequence). DNA for the CDR3: TGTGCCAGTAGTCCGAGCGGGAGTACCGCCAACGAGCAGTACTTC. Translated: CASSPSGSTANEQYF.

This clone appeared a single time. The chain employs TRBV10-3 and TRBJ2-7; 7 bases are a match to TRBD2. V was clipped by 3 bases and J by 2 bases; unmatched bases: 4. Germline assignment: CDR1 ENHRY and CDR2 SYGVKD. The CDR3 is made up of 14 amino acids. CDR3 residues: CAISDGAGTYEQYF. In nucleotides, the CDR3 is TGTGCCATCAGTGACGGAGCGGGAACCTACGAGCAGTACTTC.

The V call is TRBV13, the J call TRBJ2-1, with 7 bases matching TRBD1. V lost 6 bases, J lost 0 bases, and 8 bases stayed unmatched. Germline V gene data show CDR1 as PRHDT and CDR2 as FYEKMQ (reference sequence). The CDR3 covers 16 residues. CDR3 protein: CASRTRGSGSYNEQFF. The CDR3 DNA reads TGTGCCAGCAGGACCAGGGGGTCGGGCTCCTACAATGAGCAGTTCTTC.

V and J are TRBV6-5 and TRBJ2-7; 9 bases match TRBD2. The V segment lost 4 bases and the J segment 2 bases; nucleotides outside the gene matches: 3. Germline loops: CDR1 MNHEY, CDR2 SVGAGI. The CDR3 totals 14 residues. The CDR3, as DNA: TGTGCCAGCAGTTTAGCGGGAGAGGCCTACGAGCAGTACTTC. Encoded protein: CASSLAGEAYEQYF.

The J gene is TRBJ1-3, the V gene TRBV27, with D unresolved. Germline assignment: CDR1 MNHEY and CDR2 SMNVEV (reference sequence). The CDR3 length is 14 residues. The V gene lost 4 bases and the J gene lost 0 bases, with 7 bases spanning the gap. The CDR3, as DNA: TGTGCCAGCAGTTCCCGAGGCTCTGGAAACACCATATATTTT. Protein: CASSSRGSGNTIYF.

This chain joins TRBV30 and TRBJ2-7, with 8 bases fitting TRBD2. The CDR3 is made up of 17 amino acids. V was pared by 0 bases and J by 2 bases, with 12 bases of the junction left unmatched. Germline loops: CDR1 GTSNPN, CDR2 SVGIG (reference sequence). CDR3 nucleotide sequence: TGTGCCTGGAGTGTACTAGAGGAACTAGCGGCACCCTACGAGCAGTACTTC. This gives the protein CAWSVLEELAAPYEQYF.

The chain links TRBV18 to TRBJ1-3; 8 nucleotides align to TRBD1. Germline V gives CDR1 KGHSH, CDR2 LQKENI. J gave up 0 bases and V 7 bases, and 2 bases lay outside the gene matches. The CDR3 is 14 residues long. The CDR3: CASFTGGSGNTIYF. DNA of the CDR3: TGTGCCAGCTTCACAGGGGGCTCTGGAAACACCATATATTTT.

This clone was recorded a few times. This chain connects TRBV4-1 to TRBJ1-5; D gene ambiguous. With 0 bases removed from V and 4 bases from J, the gap between germline ends came to 10 bases. Germline CDR1 reads MGHRA; CDR2 reads YSYEKL. The CDR3 totals 15 residues. The CDR3 sequence: CASSQDLRWNQPQHF. The CDR3 coding sequence is TGCGCCAGCAGCCAAGATCTCAGGTGGAATCAGCCCCAGCATTTT.

The rearrangement links TRBV28 to TRBJ2-5, with TRBD1 identical over 9 bases. J was trimmed by 3 bases and V by 3 bases; bases with no gene match: 2. The length of the CDR3 is 14 residues. From germline, CDR1 is MDHEN and CDR2 SYDVKM. The CDR3 sequence: CASSFRDREETQYF. The CDR3 DNA follows: TGTGCCAGCAGTTTTAGGGACAGGGAAGAGACCCAGTACTTC.

The chain is built from TRBV5-4 and TRBJ1-1, with 8 bases lining up with TRBD1. The J segment lost 7 bases and the V segment lost 2 bases, leaving 4 bases of the junction unmatched. Germline V CDR1 and CDR2: SGHNT, YYREEE (reference sequence). CDR3 length equals 13 residues. The CDR3, as DNA: TGTGCCAGCAGCTTAAGGACAGGGCTTGAAGCTTTCTTT. It encodes CASSLRTGLEAFF.

The chain uses TRBV29-1 and TRBJ1-1, with a tentative D call TRBD1 (5 bases). CDR3 length: 13 amino acids. Germline assignment: CDR1 SQVTM and CDR2 ANQGSEA. V lost 2 bases, J lost 0 bases, and 7 bases lay in between. The CDR3 loop reads CSVERGLNTEAFF. CDR3 sequence (DNA): TGCAGCGTTGAAAGGGGCCTGAACACTGAAGCTTTCTTT.

The chain uses TRBV24-1 and TRBJ2-3; 7 bases agree with TRBD2. V gave up 5 bases and J gave up 2 bases; unmatched junction bases: 6. From germline, CDR1 is KGHDR and CDR2 SFDVKD. CDR3 length equals 15 residues. The DNA of the CDR3 is TGTGCCACCAGTGCGACTAGCAAATCCACAGATACGCAGTATTTT. Amino acids: CATSATSKSTDTQYF.

The chain employs TRBV5-1 and TRBJ2-1; weak D call: TRBD2 (6 bases). Germline CDR1 reads SGHRS; CDR2 reads YFSETQ. The V and J ends lost 0 bases and 2 bases respectively, with 12 bases between them. The CDR3 sequence is 16 residues long. The CDR3 nucleotides read TGCGCCAGCAGCTTGGGGGAGGACCATACCTACAATGAGCAGTTCTTC. This translates into CASSLGEDHTYNEQFF.

The chain couples TRBV5-1 to TRBJ2-7; 7 bases line up with TRBD1. The germline CDR1 and CDR2 sequences are SGHRS and YFSETQ. The CDR3 contains 15 residues. The V gene end was trimmed by 5 bases and the J gene end by 0 bases; junction bases not matched to a gene: 8. DNA for the CDR3: TGCGCCAGCAGGTTCGGACAGGCTTACTCCTACGAGCAGTACTTC. This gives the protein CASRFGQAYSYEQYF. Supplemented by reference TRBV5-1 and TRBJ2-7, the full variable domain reads KAGVTQTPRYLIKTRGQQVTLSCSPISGHRSVSWYQQTPGQGLQFLFEYFSETQRNKGNFPGRFSGRQFSNSRSEMNVSTLELGDSALYLCASRFGQAYSYEQYFGPGTRLTVT.

This chain links TRBV7-2 with TRBJ1-6; unclear D gene. The germline V gene encodes CDR1 SGHTA and CDR2 FQGNSA. The germline V and J ends were trimmed by 5 bases and 0 bases, with 11 bases remaining between them. CDR3 length: 16 amino acids. The CDR3 region has the DNA TGTGCCAGCAGCCACAGCTTGAGCTCCTATAATTCACCCCTCCACTTT. Translation gives CASSHSLSSYNSPLHF.

The chain recombines TRBV11-2 with TRBJ2-7, with 8 bases fitting TRBD2. With V trimmed by 3 bases and J by 0 bases, 4 bases remained unmatched. The CDR3 contains 15 residues. The germline V gene encodes CDR1 SGHAT and CDR2 FQNNGV. CDR3 region: CASSFPGGASYEQYF. CDR3 DNA: TGTGCCAGCAGCTTCCCCGGGGGGGCCTCCTACGAGCAGTACTTC.

The chain couples TRBV7-3 to TRBJ1-2; D is possibly TRBD1 (6 bases). V lost 2 bases and J lost 7, with 11 bases in between. The CDR3 consists of 13 residues. CDR1 is SGHTA, CDR2 FQGTGA, per germline. The CDR3 DNA follows: TGTGCCAGCAGCTTATCGGCAGGGGTTGGCTACACCTTC. Its translation: CASSLSAGVGYTF.

The chain links TRBV6-1 to TRBJ1-6; D might be TRBD1 (5 bases). From germline, CDR1 is MNHNS and CDR2 SASEGT. CDR3 length: 16 residues. V dropped 3 bases and J dropped 7 bases, with 16 bases sitting between them. CDR3 loop: CASSDPGHPGNSPLHF. Written as DNA, the CDR3 is TGTGCCAGCAGTGATCCCGGACATCCCGGGAATTCACCCCTCCACTTT.